These T cell receptor beta chains were read from a single sample in a study of shared clonotypes between healthy human individuals. Assay: immunoSEQ multiplex PCR; the TCRdb copy retains only in-frame clones and omits some. The repertoire consists of over 2 million clones, with roughly 95% occurring once and the leading ten covering about 1.1%. The source material was naive CD8+ T cells sorted from blood. The source is a young man in good health. Each CDR3 is given without its conserved first and last residue. Only part of the rows carry a size: once, few, many, or a class if the clone is expanded.

TRBV4-1 | NA | ASSQGTGNKWHEQY
TRBV7-6 | NA | ASSRGRGNQPQH
TRBV7-9 | NA | ASSLDRDNEQF
TRBV9 | NA | ASSIRQGNEQF
TRBV13 | NA | ASSGETPNEKLF
TRBV27 | NA | ASSPRGDEQF
TRBV27 | NA | ASSLSAGGETQY
TRBV5-4 | NA | ASSSTLGTAYEQY
TRBV5-4 | NA | ASSSSRWGVPYEQY
TRBV5-1 | NA | ASSLFGTNTEAF
TRBV29-1 | NA | SVEDTVHYGYT
TRBV28 | NA | ASSLFRQSNQPQH
TRBV27 | NA | ASSSWLGANSGYT
TRBV5-1 | NA | ASSGPQGWTEAF
TRBV11-2 | NA | ASSSGQGAGETQY
TRBV6-5 | NA | ASSPSVREQY
TRBV9 | NA | ASSVAGGYEPLH
TRBV27 | NA | ASSLNEIEKLF
TRBV27 | NA | ASSLEGASSYEQY
TRBV7-6 | NA | ASSSTAYLNTEAF
TRBV4-3 | once | ASSPQEGKNIQY
TRBV6-1 | NA | ASYLGDGAPGELF
TRBV7-2 | NA | ASTQERNPPYEQY
TRBV7-2 | NA | ASSPGRSRADTQY
TRBV5-6 | NA | ASSLVGEQY
TRBV30 | NA | AWTDLGGETQY
TRBV18 | NA | ASSPDRGAGEADTQY
TRBV19 | NA | AGKTESDYGYT
TRBV28 | NA | ASSLQGGAGHNEQF
TRBV19 | once | ASSFTSGVSYEQY
TRBV27 | NA | ASAKTDTQY
TRBV5-4 | NA | ASSPPSERAT
TRBV7-9 | NA | ASSLGASGTYNEQF
TRBV7-9 | NA | ASSRGEGAYYEQY
TRBV7-9 | NA | ASSLSLAVNTDTQY
TRBV6-5 | NA | ASRFGDGGAGELF